This is a list of T cell receptor beta chains from one sample in a study of blood T cell repertoires in COVID-19. Here immunoSEQ multiplex PCR was the method, and the copy in TCRdb shows in-frame clones only, minus some. Among over 250,000 clones listed, around 91% were seen once. Sequencing used PBMCs or T cells enriched from blood (not recorded which). The receptors originated from a young woman who had recovered from COVID-19. CDR3s include the opening cysteine and the closing phenylalanine or tryptophan. Fields, in order: D gene, V gene, J gene, CDR3 protein. D genes are given only for firm matches.

D: TRBD1; V: TRBV11-2; J: TRBJ1-5; CDR3: CASSLGTGGRQPQHF
D: -; V: TRBV6-5; J: TRBJ2-7; CDR3: CASSYSTTGSSYEQYF
D: -; V: TRBV14; J: TRBJ2-7; CDR3: CASSLQGLGSYEQYF
D: TRBD2; V: TRBV9; J: TRBJ2-1; CDR3: CASSATSGGDYNEQFF
D: TRBD2; V: TRBV5-1; J: TRBJ2-1; CDR3: CASSLGTSGGYNEQFF
D: -; V: TRBV14; J: TRBJ1-6; CDR3: CASSYFGGNSPLHF
D: TRBD1; V: TRBV19; J: TRBJ1-2; CDR3: CASSRGQGLNYGYTF
D: -; V: TRBV6-5; J: TRBJ1-1; CDR3: CATLSRTVNTEAFF
D: TRBD1; V: TRBV4-1; J: TRBJ1-2; CDR3: CASSLKEQDRAGYTF
D: TRBD1; V: TRBV7-2; J: TRBJ1-2; CDR3: CASRDRQGDYGYTF
D: -; V: TRBV15; J: TRBJ1-5; CDR3: CATSREWTEINQPQHF
D: -; V: TRBV3-1/TRBV3-2; J: TRBJ2-2; CDR3: CASSQGTVTNTGELFF
D: TRBD2; V: TRBV7-8; J: TRBJ2-5; CDR3: CASSFGIRLAGRETQYF
D: TRBD1; V: TRBV7-9; J: TRBJ1-2; CDR3: CASSSRDRIYYGYTF
D: -; V: TRBV4-2; J: TRBJ1-1; CDR3: CASQMNTEAFF
D: TRBD1; V: TRBV28; J: TRBJ1-1; CDR3: CASSPGTVNTEAFF
D: TRBD2; V: TRBV3-1/TRBV3-2; J: TRBJ2-1; CDR3: CASSQNSGGLDEQFF
D: -; V: TRBV6-4; J: TRBJ1-2; CDR3: CASSQGGNYGYTF
D: TRBD1; V: TRBV2; J: TRBJ2-5; CDR3: CASSEYRGVSETQYF
D: -; V: TRBV3-1/TRBV3-2; J: TRBJ2-3; CDR3: CASSQRGSTDTQYF
D: TRBD2; V: TRBV7-9; J: TRBJ2-1; CDR3: CASRSILAPGYNEQFF
D: -; V: TRBV30; J: TRBJ1-1; CDR3: CAWSGGGNTEAFF
D: TRBD1; V: TRBV6-1; J: TRBJ1-1; CDR3: CASSDPRPGQGAFF
D: -; V: TRBV3-1/TRBV3-2; J: TRBJ2-1; CDR3: CASSQDAGSYNEQFF
D: -; V: TRBV18; J: TRBJ1-5; CDR3: CASSLSVTVSNQPQHF
D: TRBD1; V: TRBV6-4; J: TRBJ2-3; CDR3: CASSEGTGETDTQYF
D: -; V: TRBV27; J: TRBJ1-2; CDR3: CASSSRIQGTLEYGYTF
D: -; V: TRBV29-1; J: TRBJ1-3; CDR3: CSVDGGPGNTIYF
D: -; V: TRBV3-1/TRBV3-2; J: TRBJ2-5; CDR3: CASSHRTYQETQYF
D: TRBD1; V: TRBV12-3/TRBV12-4; J: TRBJ1-1; CDR3: CASSSQGRGAFF
D: TRBD1; V: TRBV3-1/TRBV3-2; J: TRBJ1-1; CDR3: CASSHGNRGNTEAFF
D: -; V: TRBV27; J: TRBJ2-7; CDR3: CASSLRGARYEQYF
D: -; V: TRBV12-3/TRBV12-4; J: TRBJ1-2; CDR3: CASSSRQQGGYTF
D: TRBD1; V: TRBV5-6; J: TRBJ1-4; CDR3: CASSPGAGQTNEKLFF
D: -; V: TRBV5-5; J: TRBJ2-3; CDR3: CASSLLRGESTDTQYF
D: -; V: TRBV27; J: TRBJ1-3; CDR3: CASSLSGALAGNTIYF
D: -; V: TRBV9; J: TRBJ1-3; CDR3: CASSGENTGNTIYF
D: -; V: TRBV9; J: TRBJ1-1; CDR3: CASRSGEANTEAFF
D: TRBD1; V: TRBV6-5; J: TRBJ1-2; CDR3: CASSSPGQTYYGYTF
D: TRBD2; V: TRBV7-9; J: TRBJ2-1; CDR3: CASSPRPQTGGGLHNEQFF
D: -; V: TRBV14; J: TRBJ1-2; CDR3: CASSQAGHKAGANYGYTF
D: -; V: TRBV13; J: TRBJ1-1; CDR3: CASSFYSLGNTEAFF
D: TRBD1; V: TRBV7-9; J: TRBJ1-3; CDR3: CASSFRQGTGNTIYF
D: TRBD1; V: TRBV6-1; J: TRBJ1-6; CDR3: CASSEEGGQGNSPLHF
D: TRBD1; V: TRBV9; J: TRBJ2-7; CDR3: CASSADREGYEQYF
D: TRBD1; V: TRBV10-1; J: TRBJ2-7; CDR3: CASSEGQGPYEQYF
D: TRBD1; V: TRBV5-1; J: TRBJ1-5; CDR3: CASRPGTGHQPQHF
D: -; V: TRBV9; J: TRBJ1-4; CDR3: CASSTSGATNEKLFF
D: -; V: TRBV5-1; J: TRBJ2-7; CDR3: CASSPARSSYEQYF
D: TRBD2; V: TRBV4-1; J: TRBJ2-1; CDR3: CASSQARTSGGHLGYEQFF
D: -; V: TRBV24-1; J: TRBJ1-2; CDR3: CATSDGEPGGGYTF
D: -; V: TRBV6-5; J: TRBJ1-3; CDR3: CASSYSGRAGNTIYF
D: -; V: TRBV3-1/TRBV3-2; J: TRBJ1-3; CDR3: CASSRGYSGNTIYF
D: -; V: TRBV10-3; J: TRBJ1-2; CDR3: CAISVLLDSPYGYTF
D: TRBD1; V: TRBV28; J: TRBJ1-2; CDR3: CASSLSLIQGWGYTF
D: TRBD2; V: TRBV5-1; J: TRBJ2-5; CDR3: CASSLNLADQETQYF
D: TRBD1; V: TRBV6-5; J: TRBJ1-6; CDR3: CASREDRATLLLHF
D: -; V: TRBV28; J: TRBJ1-1; CDR3: CASTGQSLAPRMNTEAFF
D: -; V: TRBV10-3; J: TRBJ2-2; CDR3: CAISIGVDTGELFF
D: -; V: TRBV5-1; J: TRBJ1-1; CDR3: CASSFAGSMNTEAFF